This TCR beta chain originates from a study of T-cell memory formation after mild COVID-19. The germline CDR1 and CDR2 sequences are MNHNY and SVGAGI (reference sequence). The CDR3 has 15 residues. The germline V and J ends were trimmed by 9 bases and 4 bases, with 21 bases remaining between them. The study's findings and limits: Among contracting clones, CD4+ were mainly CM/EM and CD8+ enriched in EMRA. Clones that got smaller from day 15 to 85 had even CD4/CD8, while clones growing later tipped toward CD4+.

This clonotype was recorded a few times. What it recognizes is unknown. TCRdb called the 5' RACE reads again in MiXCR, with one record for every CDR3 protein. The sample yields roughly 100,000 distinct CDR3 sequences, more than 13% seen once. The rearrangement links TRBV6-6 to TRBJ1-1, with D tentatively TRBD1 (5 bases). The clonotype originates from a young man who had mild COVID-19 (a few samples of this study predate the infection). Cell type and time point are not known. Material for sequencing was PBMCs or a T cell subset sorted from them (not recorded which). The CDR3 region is CARHLGTPVCTEAFF. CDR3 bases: TGTGCCAGACACCTGGGGACCCCCGTTTGCACTGAAGCTTTCTTT.